The 30 T cell receptor beta chains presented below share a single source sample, sequenced in a study of blood T cell repertoires in COVID-19. Here immunoSEQ multiplex PCR was the method, and the copy in TCRdb shows in-frame clones only, minus some. The data show approximately 220,000 clones, 80% to 90% seen once. Material: peripheral blood. These receptor sequences come from a woman in her forties with active or convalescent COVID-19.

The genes are TRBV4-1 and TRBJ1-1; TRBD1 matches 11 bases. CDR1 and CDR2 from the germline V gene are MGHRA and YSYEKL. CDR3 size: 16 residues. With V trimmed by 3 bases and J by 3 bases, 6 bases remained unmatched. The chain's CDR3 is CASSHTPGQGDTEAFF. CDR3 bases: TGCGCCAGCAGCCATACCCCGGGACAGGGGGACACTGAAGCTTTCTTT.

The chain recombines TRBV24-1 with TRBJ2-3, with 9 bases fitting TRBD1. The CDR3 loop spans 15 amino acids. The germline V gene encodes CDR1 KGHDR and CDR2 SFDVKD. Unmatched junction bases numbered 6, after V lost 7 bases and J lost 2 bases. The CDR3 spells CATRSTGGFTDTQYF. DNA for the CDR3: TGTGCCACCAGATCCACAGGGGGCTTCACAGATACGCAGTATTTT.

This chain joins TRBV7-9 and TRBJ1-4; 10 bases are a match to TRBD1. The CDR3 loop spans 15 amino acids. V lost 5 bases to trimming and J lost 7 bases; unmatched junction nucleotides: 7. CDR1 is SEHNR, CDR2 FQNEAQ, per germline (reference sequence). The CDR3, as DNA: TGTGCCAGCAGCCGACAGGGGGCAAGAGGTGAAAAACTGTTTTTT. Translated: CASSRQGARGEKLFF. Full variable domain (missing parts from reference TRBV7-9 and TRBJ1-4): DTGVSQNPRHKITKRGQNVTFRCDPISEHNRLYWYRQTLGQGPEFLTYFQNEAQLEKSRLLSDRFSAERPKGSFSTLEIQRTEQGDSAMYLCASSRQGARGEKLFFGSGTQLSVL.

V and J are TRBV9 and TRBJ1-2, with D hard to call. Germline V lookup: CDR1 SGDLS, CDR2 YYNGEE. The V end lost 0 bases, the J end lost 0 bases, and 9 bases lay between the germline ends. The CDR3 runs 15 residues. CDR3 amino acids: CASSVESSSNYGYTF. CDR3 nucleotides: TGTGCCAGCAGCGTAGAGTCCAGTTCTAACTATGGCTACACCTTC.

The chain carries TRBV19 and TRBJ2-5, with D perhaps TRBD1 (5 bases). The germline V gene has CDR1 LNHDA and CDR2 SQIVND (reference sequence). With 6 bases removed from V and 0 bases from J, the gap between germline ends came to 8 bases. This CDR3 region has 13 residues. In nucleotides, the CDR3 is TGTGCCAGTAGCTCGACAGACCAAGAGACCCAGTACTTC. It yields the protein CASSSTDQETQYF.

CDR3 DNA: TGTGCCAGTAGTAGGGACAGACAGAAACGCGCTTTCTTT. Its protein is CASSRDRQKRAFF. This rearrangement joins TRBV19 to TRBJ1-1; TRBD1 agrees at 7 bases. This CDR3 comprises 13 residues. Germline V gene sequence: CDR1 LNHDA, CDR2 SQIVND (reference sequence). Losses at the gene ends were 4 bases for V and 11 bases for J; bases not matched to a gene: 10.

The V call is TRBV15, the J call TRBJ2-5, with TRBD2 matching over 10 bases. The CDR3 has 18 residues. Germline-derived CDR1 and CDR2 are LNHNV and YYDKDF (reference sequence). V shed 0 bases, J shed 5 bases, and the junction held 12 bases outside the gene matches. The CDR3 reads CATSRERGQRGGLETQYF. CDR3 sequence (DNA): TGTGCCACCAGCAGAGAACGGGGGCAGCGGGGGGGCCTGGAGACCCAGTACTTC.

The chain has TRBV30 and TRBJ2-3; maybe TRBD1 (6 bases). In germline, CDR1 is GTSNPN, CDR2 SVGIG (reference sequence). The V and J ends lost 1 base and 2 bases respectively, with 10 bases between them. CDR3 length equals 14 residues. The CDR3 bases are TGTGCCTGGAGTGAGAGGGGGTTCACAGATACGCAGTATTTT. Its protein is CAWSERGFTDTQYF. Drawing the rest from reference TRBV30 and TRBJ2-3, the complete variable domain is SQTIHQWPATLVQPVGSPLSLECTVEGTSNPNLYWYRQAAGRGLQLLFYSVGIGQISSEVPQNLSASRPQDRQFILSSKKLLLSDSGFYLCAWSERGFTDTQYFGPGTRLTVL.

This sequence joins TRBV28 and TRBJ1-2; D is undetermined. CDR1 is MDHEN, CDR2 SYDVKM, per germline. The CDR3 is 13 residues long. The V end was cut by 6 bases, the J end by 4 bases, with 12 bases between. CDR3 residues: CASRPQNFYGYTF. For the CDR3, the DNA is TGTGCCAGCAGGCCACAGAACTTCTATGGCTACACCTTC.

The chain links TRBV2 to TRBJ2-5; D is perhaps TRBD1 (5 bases). Germline V gene lookup returns CDR1 SNHLY and CDR2 FYNNEI. Trimming pared 2 bases from V and 10 bases from J, leaving 8 bases between. The CDR3 has 11 amino acids. The CDR3 spells CASSEWTSQYF. Written as DNA, the CDR3 is TGTGCCAGCAGTGAATGGACAAGCCAGTACTTC.

This chain uses TRBV3-1 (or the pseudogene TRBV3-2) with TRBJ2-7; perhaps TRBD1 as D (6 bases). Germline V gives CDR1 LGHDT, CDR2 YNNKEL (reference sequence). Trimming took 3 bases from V and 11 from J, leaving 14 bases between them. The CDR3 is 12 amino acids. DNA of the CDR3: TGTGCCAGCAGCCACGGGACAAGGCAGAAGTACTTC. Translated: CASSHGTRQKYF.

The chain joins TRBV6-5 to TRBJ2-7; TRBD2 is a possible D gene (6 bases). Germline V CDR1 and CDR2: MNHEY, SVGAGI. V was shortened by 8 bases and J by 2 bases, with 10 bases between the two germline ends. CDR3 length: 12 residues. The CDR3 is CASGTGTYEQYF. CDR3 bases: TGTGCCAGCGGGACTGGAACCTACGAGCAGTACTTC.

The rearrangement links TRBV4-1 to TRBJ2-7; 10 bases fit TRBD2. CDR3 length: 16 residues. The germline V gene encodes CDR1 MGHRA and CDR2 YSYEKL. Germline trimming cut 4 bases from V and 4 bases from J; bases unmatched to any gene: 10. The CDR3 DNA reads TGCGCCAGCAGCCGGGGGGCGGCTAGCGGGAGTTACGAGCAGTACTTC. It codes for CASSRGAASGSYEQYF.

The V call is TRBV28, the J call TRBJ1-6; possibly TRBD1 for D (6 bases). CDR1 is MDHEN and CDR2 is SYDVKM in the germline V gene. There are 13 residues in the CDR3. V was clipped by 5 bases and J by 9 bases, with 11 bases between them. In nucleotides, the CDR3 is TGTGCCAGCAGTCCATCGGACAGTTCACCCCTCCACTTT. Encoded protein: CASSPSDSSPLHF.

This chain uses TRBV7-2 with TRBJ1-2; 8 positions agree with TRBD1. The germline V gene has CDR1 SGHTA and CDR2 FQGNSA. The V and J ends lost 5 bases and 1 base, in that order; junction bases with no gene match: 6. The CDR3 extends over 15 amino acids. CDR3: CASSVRDRNNYGYTF. The CDR3 region has the DNA TGTGCCAGCAGCGTAAGGGACAGGAATAACTATGGCTACACCTTC.

As DNA, the CDR3 is TGTGCCAGCAGCTTAAATAGCGGCAATGAGCAGTTCTTC. This gives the protein CASSLNSGNEQFF. The chain joins TRBV7-3 to TRBJ2-1, with TRBD2 as a possible D gene (6 bases). V lost 1 base and J lost 6, with 7 bases in between. The CDR3 runs to 13 residues. Per the germline V gene, CDR1 is SGHTA and CDR2 is FQGTGA.

The J gene is TRBJ2-7, the V gene TRBV28, with TRBD1 identical over 7 bases. Trimming at V came to 3 bases and at J to 1 base, leaving 12 bases not matched to a gene. This CDR3 is built from 17 residues. Germline CDR1 and CDR2: MDHEN and SYDVKM. The CDR3 DNA reads TGTGCCAGCAGTTTGAGCGGCAGGGGGTATCTTTCCTACGAGCAGTACTTC. Translated, it gives CASSLSGRGYLSYEQYF. Complete variable domain (other parts from reference TRBV28 and TRBJ2-7): DVKVTQSSRYLVKRTGEKVFLECVQDMDHENMFWYRQDPGLGLRLIYFSYDVKMKEKGDIPEGYSVSREKKERFSLILESASTNQTSMYLCASSLSGRGYLSYEQYFGPGTRLTVT.

This clone appeared a single time. The chain is built from TRBV19 and TRBJ2-2; D not resolved. Trimming took 3 bases from V and 7 from J, leaving 6 bases between them. The germline V gene has CDR1 LNHDA and CDR2 SQIVND (reference sequence). The CDR3 has 12 residues. In nucleotides, the CDR3 is TGTGCCAGTAGTATGGTAGACGGGGAGCTGTTTTTT. This translates into CASSMVDGELFF. Full variable domain (outside the CDR3, taken from reference TRBV19 and TRBJ2-2): DGGITQSPKYLFRKEGQNVTLSCEQNLNHDAMYWYRQDPGQGLRLIYYSQIVNDFQKGDIAEGYSVSREKKESFPLTVTSAQKNPTAFYLCASSMVDGELFFGEGSRLTVL.

J is TRBJ1-1 and V is TRBV9; D uncertain. V was trimmed by 0 bases and J by 0 bases, leaving 12 bases between them. CDR3 length: 16 amino acids. Germline assignment: CDR1 SGDLS and CDR2 YYNGEE. CDR3 sequence (DNA): TGTGCCAGCAGCGTAGGTGGCGGGCGGGTGAACACTGAAGCTTTCTTT. Protein product: CASSVGGGRVNTEAFF.

V gene TRBV11-3 combines with J gene TRBJ2-1; 10 bases are shared with TRBD2. The length of the CDR3 is 19 residues. V lost 0 bases and J lost 3; bases outside the gene matches: 11. Germline assignment: CDR1 SGHNT and CDR2 YENEEA. CDR3: CASSLDAPKLAGYYNEQFF. The CDR3 DNA is TGTGCCAGCAGCTTAGATGCCCCTAAACTAGCGGGATACTACAATGAGCAGTTCTTC.

The chain uses TRBV6-2 or TRBV6-3 and TRBJ1-3, with 7 bases fitting TRBD1. The CDR3 length is 16 residues. Per the germline V gene, CDR1 is MNHEY and CDR2 is SVGEGT. The ends lost 6 bases at V and 2 bases at J; junction bases unmatched: 10. The CDR3 bases are TGTGCCAGCAGGCCTAAGACAGGGATTGCTGGAAACACCATATATTTT. Translated, it gives CASRPKTGIAGNTIYF.

The V and J genes are TRBV7-6 and TRBJ2-5, with D unclear. Germline CDR1 reads SGHVS; CDR2 reads FNYEAQ. V lost 3 bases and J 9 bases, leaving 17 bases between the germline ends. The CDR3 contains 14 residues. The CDR3 bases are TGTGCCAGCAGCTTTAAATCTGGGCCCTCGGCCCAGTACTTC. Encoded protein: CASSFKSGPSAQYF.

The chain links TRBV3-1 (or the pseudogene TRBV3-2) to TRBJ1-5, with TRBD1 as a possible D gene (5 bases). Germline V lookup: CDR1 LGHDT, CDR2 YNNKEL (reference sequence). Between the trimmed V and J ends, which lost 5 bases and 0 bases, there was a span of 8 bases. The CDR3 totals 14 residues. CDR3 DNA sequence: TGTGCCAGCAGCTTACAGGATAGCAATCAGCCCCAGCATTTT. It encodes CASSLQDSNQPQHF.

This chain links TRBV5-4 with TRBJ2-3, with 9 positions matching TRBD2. The CDR3 is 16 amino acids. Trimming at V came to 0 bases and at J to 2 bases, leaving 4 bases not matched to a gene. Germline assignment: CDR1 SGHNT and CDR2 YYREEE (reference sequence). CDR3 sequence (DNA): TGTGCCAGCAGCTTGGTGGGCGGGAGGGTCACAGATACGCAGTATTTT. This gives the protein CASSLVGGRVTDTQYF.

V gene TRBV4-1 combines with J gene TRBJ1-5; D is unresolved. Per germline, CDR1 MGHRA and CDR2 YSYEKL. The CDR3 length is 16 residues. Trimming pared 1 base from V and 5 bases from J, leaving 15 bases between. Here the CDR3 reads CASSQGPRGLDQPQHF. CDR3 DNA sequence: TGCGCCAGCAGCCAAGGACCAAGAGGGCTGGATCAGCCCCAGCATTTT.

This chain connects TRBV27 to TRBJ1-6; D is possibly TRBD1 (6 bases). Trimming took 5 bases from V and 5 from J, leaving 10 bases between them. There are 14 residues in the CDR3. Per the germline V gene, CDR1 is MNHEY and CDR2 is SMNVEV (reference sequence). The CDR3 bases are TGTGCCAGCAGTGCGGACAGAAATAATTCACCCCTCCACTTT. It is translated as CASSADRNNSPLHF.

J is TRBJ2-3 and V is TRBV7-2; 7 positions agree with TRBD2. V trimming: 1 base; J trimming: 3 bases; junction bases outside the gene matches: 7. From germline, CDR1 is SGHTA and CDR2 FQGNSA. The CDR3 runs to 16 residues. CDR3 coding DNA: TGTGCCAGCAGCTTAGGGGGCGGGAGAGGTACAGATACGCAGTATTTT. Amino acid sequence: CASSLGGGRGTDTQYF. The variable domain in full, with the rest retrieved from reference TRBV7-2 and TRBJ2-3, is GAGVSQSPSNKVTEKGKDVELRCDPISGHTALYWYRQSLGQGLEFLIYFQGNSAPDKSGLPSDRFSAERTGGSVSTLTIQRTQQEDSAVYLCASSLGGGRGTDTQYFGPGTRLTVL.

V usage is TRBV6-5 and J usage is TRBJ2-7, with a tentative D call TRBD1 (6 bases). V dropped 4 bases and J dropped 2 bases, with 12 bases sitting between them. Germline V gives CDR1 MNHEY, CDR2 SVGAGI. This CDR3 region has 14 residues. This chain's CDR3 is CASSSLDRPYEQYF. In DNA form, the CDR3 reads TGTGCCAGCAGTTCCTTAGACAGGCCCTACGAGCAGTACTTC.

A single count supports this clone. The rearrangement links TRBV30 to TRBJ1-6; 9 bases agree with TRBD1. Trimming at V came to 4 bases and at J to 0 bases, leaving 7 bases not matched to a gene. From germline, CDR1 is GTSNPN and CDR2 SVGIG (reference sequence). The CDR3 runs 17 residues. DNA of the CDR3: TGTGCCTGGACAGGGACAGGGACCAGCTCCTATAATTCACCCCTCCACTTT. Translating it yields CAWTGTGTSSYNSPLHF. The full variable domain, in which reference TRBV30 and TRBJ1-6 provide the parts outside the CDR3, is SQTIHQWPATLVQPVGSPLSLECTVEGTSNPNLYWYRQAAGRGLQLLFYSVGIGQISSEVPQNLSASRPQDRQFILSSKKLLLSDSGFYLCAWTGTGTSSYNSPLHFGNGTRLTVT.

CDR3 in amino acids: CASSLRASGGRTDTQYF. The CDR3 coding sequence is TGTGCCAGCAGCTTAAGGGCATCGGGGGGCCGCACAGATACGCAGTATTTT. V is TRBV7-2 and J is TRBJ2-3; weak D call: TRBD2 (7 bases). Germline V gene sequence: CDR1 SGHTA, CDR2 FQGNSA. The ends were cut back, 2 bases at V and 1 base at J, with 16 bases in the middle. This CDR3 spans 17 amino acids.